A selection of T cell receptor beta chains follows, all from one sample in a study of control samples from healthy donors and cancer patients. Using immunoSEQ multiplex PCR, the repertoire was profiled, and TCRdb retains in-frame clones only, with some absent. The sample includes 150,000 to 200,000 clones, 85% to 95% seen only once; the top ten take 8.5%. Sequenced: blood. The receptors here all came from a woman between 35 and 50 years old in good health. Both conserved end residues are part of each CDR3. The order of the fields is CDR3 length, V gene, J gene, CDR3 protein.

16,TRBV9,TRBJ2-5,CASSVGDSGGLETQYF
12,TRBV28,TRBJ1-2,CASSRRGYGYTF
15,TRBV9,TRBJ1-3,CASSPGQTTGNTIYF
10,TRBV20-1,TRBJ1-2,CSARGGGYTF
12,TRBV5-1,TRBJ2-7,CASSLSSYEQYF
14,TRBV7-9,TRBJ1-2,CASSWRDSPYGYTF
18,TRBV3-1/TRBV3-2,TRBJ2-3,CASSQAGGRPVGTDTQYF
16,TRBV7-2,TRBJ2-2,CASSIRQGYSAGELFF
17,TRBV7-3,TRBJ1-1,CASSSHGGKGLSTEAFF
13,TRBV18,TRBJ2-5,CASSPLPEGTQYF
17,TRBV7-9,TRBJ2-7,CASSLGSAGWGAHEQYF
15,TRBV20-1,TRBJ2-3,CSASWGASSTDTQYF
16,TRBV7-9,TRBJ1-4,CASSFRQGATNEKLFF
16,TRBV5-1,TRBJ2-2,CASSSQGGIGTGELFF
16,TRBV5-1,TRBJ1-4,CASSLAGRGSDEKLFF
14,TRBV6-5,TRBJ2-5,CASSLGDSQETQYF
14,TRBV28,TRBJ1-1,CASSLYGQRTEAFF
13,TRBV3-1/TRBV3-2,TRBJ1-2,CASSQLSNYGYTF
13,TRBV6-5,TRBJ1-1,CASNWGSGGNAFF
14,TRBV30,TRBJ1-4,CAWSTAPTNEKLFF
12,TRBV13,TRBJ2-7,CASSLGGYEQYF
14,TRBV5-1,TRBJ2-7,CASSLGGGLYEQYF
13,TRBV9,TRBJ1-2,CASSVRGGSGYTF
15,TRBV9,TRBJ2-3,CASSPWKGAADTQYF
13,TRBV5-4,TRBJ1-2,CASSFRAGGGYTF
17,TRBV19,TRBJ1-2,CASSKIRTDLANYGYTF
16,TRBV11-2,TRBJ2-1,CASSSTGGLLYNEQFF
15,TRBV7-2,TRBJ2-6,CASSLVTAEANVLTF
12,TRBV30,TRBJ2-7,CAWSHGGNEQYF
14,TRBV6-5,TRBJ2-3,CASSRRVLTDTQYF
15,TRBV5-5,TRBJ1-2,CASSSLRTANYGYTF
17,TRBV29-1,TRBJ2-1,CSVVGLAGREAYNEQFF
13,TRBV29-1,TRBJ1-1,CSARRAVNTEAFF
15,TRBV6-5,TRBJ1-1,CASSYSKALNTEAFF
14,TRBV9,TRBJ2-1,CASSVVGQSNEQFF
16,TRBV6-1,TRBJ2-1,CASSEEGRTGGNEQFF
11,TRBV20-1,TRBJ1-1,CSARVNTEAFF
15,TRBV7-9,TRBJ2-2,CASSFLVLNTGELFF
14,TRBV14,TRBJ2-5,CASSPRLSKETQYF
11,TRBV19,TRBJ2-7,CASSMQDKKYF
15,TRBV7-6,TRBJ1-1,CASSFPGQMNTEAFF
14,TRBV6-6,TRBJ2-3,CASSYQESTDTQYF
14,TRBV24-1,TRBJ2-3,CATGGQGSTDTQYF
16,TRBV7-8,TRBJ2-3,CASSLVLTRSTDTQYF
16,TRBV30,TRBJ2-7,CAWSVPSGTGFYEQYF
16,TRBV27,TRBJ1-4,CASSLFPPRVLEKLFF
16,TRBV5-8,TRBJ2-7,CASSRDGTTSSYEQYF
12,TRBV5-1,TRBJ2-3,CASSLHTDTQYF